The 14 T cell receptor beta chains reported below all come from one sample, sequenced in a study of shared clonotypes between healthy human individuals. TCRdb's copy holds only in-frame clones and misses some; the assay was immunoSEQ multiplex PCR. The profile shows hundreds of thousands of clones, approximately 79% of them singletons. Sequencing input: memory CD4+ T cells sorted from blood. Subset meaning: CD45RA-negative fraction. The receptors derive from a woman aged 25 to 39 in good health.

The chain is built from TRBV5-1 and TRBJ2-3; 7 bases fit TRBD1. The length of the CDR3 is 13 residues. The V gene's germline CDR1 is SGHRS and CDR2 YFSETQ. The ends lost 3 bases at V and 9 bases at J; junction bases unmatched: 7. CDR3 sequence: CASSWMGQNTQYF. The CDR3 DNA reads TGCGCCAGCAGCTGGATGGGACAGAACACGCAGTATTTT.

The V gene is TRBV5-1, the J gene TRBJ2-3; tentatively, D is TRBD2 (5 bases). V was cut by 7 bases and J by 0 bases, with 9 bases left in between. Per the germline V gene, CDR1 is SGHRS and CDR2 is YFSETQ. There are 13 residues in the CDR3. CDR3 bases: TGCGCCAGCCTAGCTGCTAGCACAGATACGCAGTATTTT. Protein sequence: CASLAASTDTQYF.

This rearrangement joins TRBV28 to TRBJ1-1; D unresolved. Germline loops: CDR1 MDHEN, CDR2 SYDVKM. This CDR3 spans 16 amino acids. Trimming took off 6 bases at V and 1 base at J, with 18 bases between the two ends. This chain's CDR3 is CASRNVLARPNTEAFF. The CDR3 DNA follows: TGTGCCAGCAGAAATGTTTTGGCCAGGCCGAACACTGAAGCTTTCTTT. The full variable domain, its missing parts supplied by reference TRBV28 and TRBJ1-1, is DVKVTQSSRYLVKRTGEKVFLECVQDMDHENMFWYRQDPGLGLRLIYFSYDVKMKEKGDIPEGYSVSREKKERFSLILESASTNQTSMYLCASRNVLARPNTEAFFGQGTRLTVV.

Only a few counts were recorded for this clone. The CDR3, as DNA: TGTGCCAGCAGCTTAGCACTAGCGGGGCTCACAGATACGCAGTATTTT. Its translation: CASSLALAGLTDTQYF. The V and J genes are TRBV7-3 and TRBJ2-3; 10 nucleotides match TRBD2. The CDR3 totals 16 residues. V was clipped by 2 bases and J by 2 bases; unmatched bases: 4. The germline V gene has CDR1 SGHTA and CDR2 FQGTGA.

This clone was seen once. Possible read error: a much larger clone is one base away. The same CDR3 also results from other DNA sequences found in this sample. The chain joins TRBV27 to TRBJ1-4, with a weak D call TRBD1 (6 bases). The CDR3 consists of 15 residues. Trimming cost V 6 bases and J 5 bases, with 16 bases left between them. The V gene's germline CDR1 is MNHEY and CDR2 SMNVEV (reference sequence). This CDR3 is CASSPRQAPNEKLFF. The DNA for the CDR3 is TGTGCCAGCAGCCCCCGACAGGCCCCGAATGAAAAACTGTTTTTT.

The chain carries TRBV4-1 and TRBJ2-1, with a possible D match to TRBD1 (6 bases). This CDR3 has 18 amino acids. V was pared by 1 base and J by 0 bases, with 16 bases between. Germline lookup yields CDR1 MGHRA and CDR2 YSYEKL. In DNA, the CDR3 is TGCGCCAGCAGCCAAGGTGGGGGCTTCCGTCGCTCCTACAATGAGCAGTTCTTC. This encodes CASSQGGGFRRSYNEQFF.

The chain recombines TRBV5-1 with TRBJ2-2, with TRBD1 identical over 9 bases. The CDR3 extends over 16 amino acids. Per germline, CDR1 SGHRS and CDR2 YFSETQ. Unmatched junction bases numbered 9, after V lost 4 bases and J lost 5 bases. The chain's CDR3 is CASSRKGQGETGELFF. The CDR3 DNA sequence: TGCGCCAGCAGCCGGAAGGGACAGGGCGAGACCGGGGAGCTGTTTTTT.

The chain recombines TRBV5-1 with TRBJ2-3; 10 positions match TRBD1. Trimming at V came to 5 bases and at J to 5 bases, leaving 11 bases not matched to a gene. Germline values: CDR1 SGHRS, CDR2 YFSETQ. The length of the CDR3 is 16 residues. The CDR3 reads CASRSSGTGVGDTQYF. The DNA of the CDR3 is TGCGCCAGCAGGTCATCCGGGACAGGGGTGGGAGATACGCAGTATTTT. Together with reference TRBV5-1 and TRBJ2-3, the CDR3 gives the full variable domain: KAGVTQTPRYLIKTRGQQVTLSCSPISGHRSVSWYQQTPGQGLQFLFEYFSETQRNKGNFPGRFSGRQFSNSRSEMNVSTLELGDSALYLCASRSSGTGVGDTQYFGPGTRLTVL.

V gene TRBV6-6 combines with J gene TRBJ1-6; a weak D match, TRBD1 (6 bases). The CDR3 totals 14 residues. The ends were cut back, 6 bases at V and 7 bases at J, with 13 bases in the middle. Germline loops: CDR1 MNHNY, CDR2 SVGAGI (reference sequence). CDR3 amino acids: CASSSAGTNSPLHF. The CDR3 DNA follows: TGTGCCAGCAGCTCGGCGGGGACAAATTCACCCCTCCACTTT.

V is TRBV10-2 and J is TRBJ1-5; 8 positions match TRBD1. The CDR3 is 15 amino acids. Trimming took 6 bases from V and 7 from J; bases not matched to a gene: 11. Looked up from germline, CDR1 is WSHSY and CDR2 is SAAADI. CDR3 sequence: CASRGGTGSNQPQHF. The CDR3 coding sequence is TGCGCCAGCAGGGGCGGGACAGGATCAAACCAGCCCCAGCATTTT.

In regard to this clone: The junction differs from germline at one of its ends, possibly a read error. The chain carries TRBV25-1 and TRBJ1-1; 8 nucleotides align to TRBD1. Germline CDR1 and CDR2: MGHDK and SYGVNS. CDR3 length: 15 amino acids. CDR3: CASSAPGGLNTEAFF. Here the CDR3 DNA reads TGTGCCAGCAGTGCCCCAGGGGGCTTGAATACTGAAGCTTTCTTT. Variable domain in full (rest from reference TRBV25-1 and TRBJ1-1): EADIYQTPRYLVIGTGKKITLECSQTMGHDKMYWYQQDPGMELHLIHYSYGVNSTEKGDLSSESTVSRIRTEHFPLTLESARPSHTSQYLCASSAPGGLNTEAFFGQGTRLTVV.

The rearrangement links TRBV5-6 to TRBJ1-6; 7 bases line up with TRBD1. Germline lookup yields CDR1 SGHDT and CDR2 YYEEEE. This CDR3 contains 15 residues. With V trimmed by 2 bases and J by 8 bases, 7 bases remained unmatched. The chain's CDR3 is CASSLPQGVDSPLHF. The DNA of the CDR3 is TGTGCCAGCAGCTTACCTCAGGGGGTTGATTCACCCCTCCACTTT.

This rearrangement joins TRBV28 to TRBJ1-4; a weak D match, TRBD1 (6 bases). The CDR3 is 16 residues long. V dropped 3 bases and J dropped 2 bases, with 13 bases sitting between them. Germline-derived CDR1 and CDR2 are MDHEN and SYDVKM. In DNA, the CDR3 is TGTGCCAGCAGTTTTGGGCAGGGGAGGACTAATGAAAAACTGTTTTTT. It specifies CASSFGQGRTNEKLFF.

About this clone: The sample has other DNA sequences that encode this CDR3 too. This rearrangement joins TRBV5-1 to TRBJ1-3; 9 bases agree with TRBD1. The V and J ends lost 3 bases and 0 bases, in that order; junction bases with no gene match: 1. Germline values: CDR1 SGHRS, CDR2 YFSETQ. CDR3 length equals 15 residues. Here the CDR3 DNA reads TGCGCCAGCAGCTCGGACAGGGGCTCTGGAAACACCATATATTTT. Protein sequence: CASSSDRGSGNTIYF.